Shown below are 7 T cell receptor beta chains from a single sample sequenced in a study of molecular identifiers for immune sequencing clone quantification. In TCRdb, the PCR reads were re-called with MiXCR into one record per CDR3 protein. The sample carries roughly 300,000 distinct CDR3 sequences, roughly 23% recorded once. The sample taken for sequencing was naive CD8+ T cells from blood, with Jurkat cell RNA spiked in. Subset given: FACS-sorted CD8+CD4-CCR7+CD45RA+ naive T cells. Receptors were obtained from a human donor in good health. Some libraries in this study had Jurkat cell RNA spiked in.

The V call is TRBV4-2, the J call TRBJ2-1; 7 positions match TRBD2. The germline V gene has CDR1 LGHNA and CDR2 YNFKEQ. The CDR3 runs 19 residues. Unmatched junction bases numbered 18, after V lost 0 bases and J lost 7 bases. CDR3 DNA: TGTGCCAGCAGCCAAGATTGGGACGTGGGTGCGGGAGTTGGAAATGAGCAGTTCTTC. Protein product: CASSQDWDVGAGVGNEQFF.

V and J are TRBV6-6 and TRBJ2-7; D perhaps matches TRBD2 (5 bases). The CDR3 runs 15 residues. The V end lost 0 bases, the J end lost 2 bases, and 11 bases lay between the germline ends. Germline-derived CDR1 and CDR2 are MNHNY and SVGAGI (reference sequence). The CDR3 sequence is CASSYSDWETYEQYF. CDR3 in DNA: TGTGCCAGCAGTTACTCGGATTGGGAGACCTACGAGCAGTACTTC.

To note about this clonotype: A much larger clone lies a single base off, so this may be a read error. The conserved phenylalanine or tryptophan is not found at the CDR3 terminus, so this likely reflects a read error. The chain employs TRBV2 and TRBJ1-2, with D uncertain. The germline CDR1 and CDR2 sequences are SNHLY and FYNNEI. V lost 3 bases to trimming and J lost 4 bases, with 12 bases between them. The CDR3 has 14 residues. The CDR3 DNA is TGTGCCAGCAGTGATCACAGAGGAATCTATGGCTACACCCTC. This encodes CASSDHRGIYGYTL.

This chain joins TRBV2 and TRBJ2-7; the match to TRBD1 covers 7 bases. This CDR3 comprises 17 residues. The germline V gene encodes CDR1 SNHLY and CDR2 FYNNEI. The ends lost 1 base at V and 0 bases at J; junction bases unmatched: 9. The CDR3 DNA reads TGTGCCAGCAGTGAAGGTTTGGGACAGAAGTACTCCTACGAGCAGTACTTC. Amino acids: CASSEGLGQKYSYEQYF.

This sequence joins TRBV4-1 and TRBJ2-7; 10 nucleotides agree with TRBD1. Germline lookup yields CDR1 MGHRA and CDR2 YSYEKL. V was clipped by 3 bases and J by 1 base; unmatched bases: 3. The CDR3 is made up of 15 amino acids. CDR3 region: CASSQTGQGSYEQYF. In DNA, the CDR3 is TGCGCCAGCAGCCAGACGGGACAGGGGTCCTACGAGCAGTACTTC.

V is TRBV7-2 and J is TRBJ2-5, with 10 positions matching TRBD2. Trimming removed 4 bases from V and 5 bases from J; junction bases left unmatched: 13. The germline V gene encodes CDR1 SGHTA and CDR2 FQGNSA. CDR3 length: 17 residues. The CDR3 nucleotides read TGTGCCAGCAGCTCTGGGACTAGCGACCGACGAGGGGAGACCCAGTACTTC. Its protein is CASSSGTSDRRGETQYF.

This clonotype was observed a handful of times. As the CDR3 is not closed by the conserved phenylalanine or tryptophan, this likely results from a read error. The chain is built from TRBV6-1 and TRBJ2-3, with 7 nucleotides matching TRBD2. V lost 5 bases to trimming and J lost 2 bases; unmatched junction nucleotides: 10. The V gene's germline CDR1 is MNHNS and CDR2 SASEGT. The length of the CDR3 is 16 residues. The CDR3 DNA reads TGTGCCAGCAGTACTACGGGACTACAAAACACAGATACGCAGTATTCT. Its translation is CASSTTGLQNTDTQYS.